This T cell receptor (beta chain) comes out of a study of T cell responses to AZD1222 COVID-19 vaccine. This CDR3 has 17 residues. Germline values: CDR1 LGHDT, CDR2 YNNKEL (reference sequence). V shed 0 bases and J shed 5 bases, with 14 bases lying between them. Broader study findings: The repertoires were collected only after the peak T cell response.

Note on this clone: The antigen remains undetermined.

Sequencing used immunoSEQ multiplex PCR; TCRdb keeps in-frame clones, though not all of them. The table lists some 150,000 clones, 80% to 95% of them singletons. The J gene is TRBJ1-6, the V gene TRBV3-1 (or the pseudogene TRBV3-2); a possible D gene is TRBD1 (6 bases). The sequenced sample was peripheral blood, obtained on day 0 of AZD1222 vaccination. This receptor was identified in an adult in good health. The chain's CDR3 is CASSQEGQAAHNSPLHF. In DNA form, the CDR3 reads TGTGCCAGCAGCCAAGAGGGACAAGCAGCCCATAATTCACCCCTCCACTTT.